This TCR beta chain was observed in a study of blood T cell repertoires in COVID-19 (dated by TCRdb to about 2020). Study-level background: Collaborator samples came from the United States, Italy and Spain and covered acute and convalescent phases of COVID-19. The prospective study material was composed of cDNA or gDNA derived from T cells, B-cell-depleted T cells, or PBMCs. Deeply sampled blood TCRbeta repertoires from subjects exposed to, actively infected with, or recovered from COVID-19 were included in the dataset. The repertoires were made available in a free public database intended to serve as a resource for research on the immune response to SARS-CoV-2. The samples were drawn from two sources: the first 160 participants of the ongoing ImmuneRACE study, and over 950 subjects contributed by 6 global collaborators. A de-identified subject ID, COVID-19 status, age in years and sex were almost always included in the sample metadata. Where HLA class I and class II types were available, the types were taken from metadata supplied by the sample provider, not from assay-based typing. The full study reports these points: The amount of clinical and demographic metadata varied by source and participant and was provided uncurated.

As regards this clone: It has no known antigen specificity. One base away there is no much larger clone; base qualities are not given.

TCRbeta CDR3 regions were amplified from genomic DNA using the immunoSEQ Assay, a bias-controlled multiplex PCR. From the authors' description of their analysis: The number of nucleated cells in each sample was estimated by amplification of reference gene primers within the assay. To quantify the absolute abundance of each unique TCRbeta CDR3 rearrangement, sequence reads were collapsed and filtered. For each sample, productive Simpson clonality was calculated by taking the square root of Simpson's diversity index across productive rearrangements. This is the immuneACCESS table as TCRdb keeps it, with only in-frame sequences that have V and J called. A part of the clones is gone; compared with another copy, unresolved V genes explain less than half, and the rest is unexplained. V, J and clone size derive from that table, while D and trimming were established from the DNA sequence. For this sample the table gives tens of thousands of clones, of which 70% to 90% were detected only once. Clones ranked in the top ten supply more than 2.5% of the sample.

Collaborating institutions collected whole blood in K2EDTA tubes following their own protocols. Collaborator samples were shipped for TCRbeta analysis as frozen whole blood, isolated PBMCs, or DNA extracted from either sample type. Per the germline V gene, MNHNS is the CDR1 and SASEGT is the CDR2. The CDR3, from cysteine to phenylalanine, totals 15 residues. The DNA shown is the 45-base CDR3, in frame from base 1. After removal of 3 bases from V and 6 bases from J, the junction retains 8 bases not matched to a gene. The source is a man aged 50 to 60 with active COVID-19. The sample was peripheral blood. The chain is made from TRBV6-1 and TRBJ1-5; TRBD1 agrees with 7 junctional bases. The CDR3 region: CASSEGQLEGQPQHF. The base sequence is TGTGCCAGCAGTGAGGGACAGCTGGAAGGTCAGCCCCAGCATTTT.